Sequencing of this T cell receptor beta chain was carried out in a study of blood T cell repertoires in COVID-19. Clones were sequenced by immunoSEQ multiplex PCR, and TCRdb holds only the in-frame ones, with some missing. In the table there are some 130,000 clones, approximately 83% of which are singletons. CDR3 length: 13 residues. V was trimmed by 1 base and J by 3 bases, leaving 6 bases between them. This clonotype originated in a middle-aged man with active or convalescent COVID-19. Sequencing was done on a sample of peripheral blood. The gene calls are TRBV12-3 or TRBV12-4 and TRBJ1-2; D not certain. CDR3 amino acids: CASSLETDYGYTF. The CDR3 nucleotides read TGTGCCAGCAGTTTAGAAACAGACTATGGCTACACCTTC.